The 4 T cell receptor beta chains given below trace back to one sample, sequenced in a study of shared clonotypes between healthy human individuals. Sequencing was performed with immunoSEQ multiplex PCR; in TCRdb, only in-frame clones are kept and a portion is missing. The sample lists 1,400,000 or so clones, 98% seen once, with roughly 0.36% in the top ten. Sequencing was done on a sample of naive CD4+ T cells sorted from blood. Sample subset: CD45RA+ positively selected. Source of these receptors: a man aged 30 to 39 in good health.

There are a few counts of this clone. This chain connects TRBV5-1 to TRBJ2-1; 11 bases are shared with TRBD2. V shed 2 bases and J 6 bases; nucleotides not matched to a gene: 1. From germline, CDR1 is SGHRS and CDR2 YFSETQ. There are 14 residues in the CDR3. CDR3 sequence reads: CASSFTSGSNEQFF. CDR3 DNA sequence: TGCGCCAGCAGCTTTACTAGCGGGAGCAATGAGCAGTTCTTC.

This chain links TRBV30 with TRBJ1-3; D is perhaps TRBD1 (6 bases). The ends were cut back, 3 bases at V and 4 bases at J, with 13 bases in the middle. The length of the CDR3 is 14 residues. CDR1 GTSNPN and CDR2 SVGIG come from the germline V gene (reference sequence). The CDR3 coding sequence is TGTGCCTGGAGCCCCCCCGACAGGGGAAACACCATATATTTT. Its translation: CAWSPPDRGNTIYF.

The chain employs TRBV7-2 and TRBJ2-7, with a possible D match to TRBD2 (6 bases). Trimming took off 0 bases at V and 6 bases at J, with 9 bases between the two ends. The CDR3 is 13 amino acids. Per the germline V gene, CDR1 is SGHTA and CDR2 is FQGNSA. In nucleotides, the CDR3 is TGTGCCAGCAGCTTAGCAACCGGGGGCGAGCAGTACTTC. It is translated as CASSLATGGEQYF.

CDR3 loop: CASSSRWTSNTGELFF. CDR3 coding DNA: TGTGCCAGCAGCTCGCGCTGGACCTCGAACACCGGGGAGCTGTTTTTT. The chain has TRBV5-4 and TRBJ2-2, with D uncertain. The CDR3 totals 16 residues. V lost 3 bases and J 0 bases, leaving 12 bases between the germline ends. Germline assignment: CDR1 SGHNT and CDR2 YYREEE (reference sequence).